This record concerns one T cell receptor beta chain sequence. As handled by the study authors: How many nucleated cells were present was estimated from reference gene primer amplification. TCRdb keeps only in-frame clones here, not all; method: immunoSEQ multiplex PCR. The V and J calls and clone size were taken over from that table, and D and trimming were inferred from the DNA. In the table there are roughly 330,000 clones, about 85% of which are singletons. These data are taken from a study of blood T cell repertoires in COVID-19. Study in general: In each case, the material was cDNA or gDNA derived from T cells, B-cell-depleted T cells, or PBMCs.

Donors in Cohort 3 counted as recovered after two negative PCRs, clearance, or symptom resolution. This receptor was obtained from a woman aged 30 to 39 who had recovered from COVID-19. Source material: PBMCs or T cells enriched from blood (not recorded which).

The chain's CDR3 is CAISDSLTPDYGYTF. CDR3 nucleotides: TGTGCCATCAGTGACAGCCTGACACCTGACTATGGCTACACCTTC. This sequence joins TRBV10-3 and TRBJ1-2, with D unresolved. The CDR3 totals 15 residues. The germline CDR1 and CDR2 sequences are ENHRY and SYGVKD. Trimming took 3 bases from V and 3 from J, leaving 14 bases between them.